What follows is one TCR beta chain and its context. From the RT-PCR reads, TCRdb called clonotypes with MiXCR, one entry per CDR3 protein. Of 900,000 to 1,000,000 distinct CDR3 sequences in the sample, roughly 18% were seen once. These data belong to a study of patients and donors after allogeneic stem cell transplantation. The germline V gene encodes CDR1 KGHSY and CDR2 FQNENV. V shed 4 bases and J shed 11 bases, with 17 bases lying between them. This CDR3 comprises 13 residues. The sequence derives from a human donor who was either an allogeneic HSCT recipient or a stem cell or donor lymphocyte infusion donor (not recorded which). It is not recorded whose cells these are; they may come from a transplant donor. Specimen: blood, either unsorted or a sorted T cell fraction (not recorded which). J is TRBJ1-1 and V is TRBV16; D is ambiguous. In nucleotides, the CDR3 is TGTGCCAGCAGCCCTCCCAAGGGCAGCTCGGCTTTCTTT. Residues: CASSPPKGSSAFF. The whole variable domain, filled in from reference TRBV16 and TRBJ1-1, reads GEEVAQTPKHLVRGEGQKAKLYCAPIKGHSYVFWYQQVLKNEFKFLISFQNENVFDETGMPKERFSAKCLPNSPCSLEIQATKLEDSAVYFCASSPPKGSSAFFGQGTRLTVV.